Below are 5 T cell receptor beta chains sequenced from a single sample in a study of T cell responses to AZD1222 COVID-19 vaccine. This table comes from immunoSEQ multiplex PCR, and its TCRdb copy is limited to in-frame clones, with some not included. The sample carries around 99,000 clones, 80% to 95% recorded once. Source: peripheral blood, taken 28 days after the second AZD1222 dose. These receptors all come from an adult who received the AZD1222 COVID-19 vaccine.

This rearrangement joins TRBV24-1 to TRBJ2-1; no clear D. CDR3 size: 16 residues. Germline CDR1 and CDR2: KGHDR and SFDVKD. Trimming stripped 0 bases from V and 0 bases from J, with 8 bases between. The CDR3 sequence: CATSDLAPSSYNEQFF. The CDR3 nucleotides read TGTGCCACCAGTGATTTGGCTCCAAGCTCCTACAATGAGCAGTTCTTC.

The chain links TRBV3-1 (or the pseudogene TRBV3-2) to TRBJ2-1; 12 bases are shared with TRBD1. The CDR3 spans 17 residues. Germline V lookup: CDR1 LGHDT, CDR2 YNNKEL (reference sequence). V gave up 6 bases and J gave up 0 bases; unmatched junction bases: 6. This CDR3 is CASRPGTGGVSYNEQFF. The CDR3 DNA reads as TGTGCCAGCAGGCCCGGGACAGGGGGCGTCTCCTACAATGAGCAGTTCTTC.

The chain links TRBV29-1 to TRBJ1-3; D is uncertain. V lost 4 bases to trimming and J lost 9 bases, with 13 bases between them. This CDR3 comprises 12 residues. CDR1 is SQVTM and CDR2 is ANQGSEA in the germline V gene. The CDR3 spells CSVALHTGTIYF. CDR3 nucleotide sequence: TGCAGCGTTGCCCTCCATACTGGCACCATATATTTT.

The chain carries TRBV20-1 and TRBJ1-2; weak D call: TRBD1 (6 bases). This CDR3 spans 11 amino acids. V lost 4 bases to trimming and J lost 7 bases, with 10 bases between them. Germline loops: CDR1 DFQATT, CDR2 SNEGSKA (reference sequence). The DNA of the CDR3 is TGCAGTGCTAATACAGGGCTTGGCTACACCTTC. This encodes CSANTGLGYTF.

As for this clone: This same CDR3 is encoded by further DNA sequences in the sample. CDR3 region: CASSQDLGGEQYF. As DNA, the CDR3 is TGCGCCAGCAGCCAAGATCTTGGGGGCGAGCAGTACTTC. The J gene is TRBJ2-7, the V gene TRBV4-3; perhaps D is TRBD1 or TRBD2 (5 bases each). The V and J ends lost 0 bases and 6 bases respectively, with 9 bases between them. The CDR3 spans 13 residues. Looked up from germline, CDR1 is LGHNA and CDR2 is YSLEER.